Described below is a single T cell receptor beta chain sequence and its context. This record belongs to a study of blood T cell repertoires in COVID-19. At the level of the study: The analysed material was cDNA or gDNA that came from T cells, B-cell-depleted T cells, or PBMCs.

TCRdb's copy holds only in-frame clones and misses some; the assay was immunoSEQ multiplex PCR. Here the sample spans 150,000 or so clones, about 79% being singletons. The CDR3 totals 15 residues. V was shortened by 7 bases and J by 3 bases, with 16 bases between the two germline ends. Germline V gene data show CDR1 as LNHDA and CDR2 as SQIVND (reference sequence). The TCR originated in an elderly woman with active or convalescent COVID-19. The sequencing sample was made of peripheral blood. This chain links TRBV19 with TRBJ1-5; D might be TRBD1 (6 bases). The CDR3 here is CASKLQGSLNQPQHF. The CDR3 DNA sequence: TGTGCCAGTAAGTTACAGGGCAGCCTCAATCAGCCCCAGCATTTT.